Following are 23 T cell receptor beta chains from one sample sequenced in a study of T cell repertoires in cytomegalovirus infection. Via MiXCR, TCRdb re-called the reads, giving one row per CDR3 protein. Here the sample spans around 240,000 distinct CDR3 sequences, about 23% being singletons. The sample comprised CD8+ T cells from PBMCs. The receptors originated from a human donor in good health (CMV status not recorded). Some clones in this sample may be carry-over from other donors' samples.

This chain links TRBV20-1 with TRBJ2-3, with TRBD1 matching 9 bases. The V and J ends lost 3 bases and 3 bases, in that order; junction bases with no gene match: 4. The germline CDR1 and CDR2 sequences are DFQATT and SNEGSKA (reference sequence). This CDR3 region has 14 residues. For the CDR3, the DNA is TGCAGTGCTAGGGGGACAGGGTGGACAGATACGCAGTATTTT. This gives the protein CSARGTGWTDTQYF.

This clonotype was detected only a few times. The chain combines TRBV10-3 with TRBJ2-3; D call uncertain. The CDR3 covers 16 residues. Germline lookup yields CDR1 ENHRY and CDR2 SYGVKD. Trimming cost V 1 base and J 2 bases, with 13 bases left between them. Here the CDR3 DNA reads TGTGCCATCAGTGAGTTGGCCCAGGATCCCACAGATACGCAGTATTTT. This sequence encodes CAISELAQDPTDTQYF.

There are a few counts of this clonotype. The CDR3 region has the DNA TGTGCCAGCAGCCAACTACTGGAGGGGGGAGGCACTGAAGCTTTCTTT. It codes for CASSQLLEGGGTEAFF. The V and J genes are TRBV4-2 and TRBJ1-1; tentative D call: TRBD1 (6 bases). The CDR3 covers 16 residues. Germline CDR1 and CDR2: LGHNA and YNFKEQ. V dropped 2 bases and J dropped 4 bases, with 17 bases sitting between them.

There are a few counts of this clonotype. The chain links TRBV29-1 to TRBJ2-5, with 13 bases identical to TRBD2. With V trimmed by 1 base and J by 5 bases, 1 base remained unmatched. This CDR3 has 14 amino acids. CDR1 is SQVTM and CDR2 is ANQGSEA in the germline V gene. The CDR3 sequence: CSVEGTSGGETQYF. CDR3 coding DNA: TGCAGCGTTGAAGGGACTAGCGGGGGTGAGACCCAGTACTTC.

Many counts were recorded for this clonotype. CDR3 amino acids: CASSSIGGSEKLFF. The CDR3 DNA is TGTGCCAGCAGTTCAATCGGGGGAAGTGAAAAACTGTTTTTT. V usage is TRBV6-1 and J usage is TRBJ1-4; perhaps TRBD1 as D (5 bases). In germline, CDR1 is MNHNS, CDR2 SASEGT. Deletions cut 5 bases from V and 7 bases from J, with 14 bases between. The CDR3 covers 14 residues.

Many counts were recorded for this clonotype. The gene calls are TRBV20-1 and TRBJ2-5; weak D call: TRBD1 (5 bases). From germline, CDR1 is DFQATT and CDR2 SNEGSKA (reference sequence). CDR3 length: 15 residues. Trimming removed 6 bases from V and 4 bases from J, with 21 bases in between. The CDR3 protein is CSAARYSGLGETQYF. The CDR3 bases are TGCAGTGCCGCGAGGTACTCAGGGTTAGGAGAGACCCAGTACTTC.

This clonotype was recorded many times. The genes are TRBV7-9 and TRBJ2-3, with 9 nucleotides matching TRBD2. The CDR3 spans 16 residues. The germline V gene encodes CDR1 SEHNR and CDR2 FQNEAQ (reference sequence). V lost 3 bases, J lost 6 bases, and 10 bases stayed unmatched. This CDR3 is CASSLGGAGGLDTQYF. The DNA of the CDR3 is TGTGCCAGCAGCTTGGGGGGAGCGGGGGGACTCGATACGCAGTATTTT.

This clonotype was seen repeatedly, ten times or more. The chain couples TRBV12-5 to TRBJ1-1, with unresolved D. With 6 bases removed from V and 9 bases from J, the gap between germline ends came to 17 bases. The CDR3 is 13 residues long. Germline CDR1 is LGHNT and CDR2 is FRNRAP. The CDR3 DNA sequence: TGTGCTAGTGGCCCTTCCGGGCCTCGTCAAGCTTTCTTT. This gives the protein CASGPSGPRQAFF.

CDR3 in DNA: TGCGCCAGCAGCTTGGTTGGACAGGGAGTGTGGGTCTATGGCTACACCTTC. Its translation is CASSLVGQGVWVYGYTF. The chain joins TRBV5-1 to TRBJ1-2; 8 bases are a match to TRBD1. This CDR3 is built from 17 residues. The V gene's germline CDR1 is SGHRS and CDR2 YFSETQ. V lost 0 bases and J lost 4; bases outside the gene matches: 11.

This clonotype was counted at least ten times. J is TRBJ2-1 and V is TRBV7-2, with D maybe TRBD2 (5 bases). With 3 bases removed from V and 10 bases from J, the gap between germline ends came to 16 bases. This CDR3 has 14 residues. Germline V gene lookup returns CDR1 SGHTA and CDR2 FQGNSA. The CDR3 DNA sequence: TGTGCCAGCAGCTTGGTTTCGGTCGAGGGCGAGCAGTTCTTC. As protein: CASSLVSVEGEQFF.

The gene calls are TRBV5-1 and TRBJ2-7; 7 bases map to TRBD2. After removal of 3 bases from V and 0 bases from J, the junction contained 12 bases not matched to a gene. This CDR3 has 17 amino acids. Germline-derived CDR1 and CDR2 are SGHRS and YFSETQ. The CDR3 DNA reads TGCGCCAGCAGCTGGGGTGGAGGAGCGGGGAGCTCCTACGAGCAGTACTTC. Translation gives CASSWGGGAGSSYEQYF.

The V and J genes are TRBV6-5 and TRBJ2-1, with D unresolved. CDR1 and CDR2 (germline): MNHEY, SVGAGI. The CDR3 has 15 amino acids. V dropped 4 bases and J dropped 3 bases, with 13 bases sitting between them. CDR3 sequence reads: CASSFSGNSYNEQFF. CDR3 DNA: TGTGCCAGCAGTTTCTCCGGCAACAGCTACAATGAGCAGTTCTTC.

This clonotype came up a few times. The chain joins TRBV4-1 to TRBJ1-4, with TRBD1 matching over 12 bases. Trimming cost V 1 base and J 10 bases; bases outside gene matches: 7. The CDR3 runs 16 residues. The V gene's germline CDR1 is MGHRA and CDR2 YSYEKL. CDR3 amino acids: CASSQGPGQGARKLFF. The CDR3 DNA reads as TGCGCCAGCAGCCAAGGCCCGGGACAGGGGGCAAGAAAACTGTTTTTT.

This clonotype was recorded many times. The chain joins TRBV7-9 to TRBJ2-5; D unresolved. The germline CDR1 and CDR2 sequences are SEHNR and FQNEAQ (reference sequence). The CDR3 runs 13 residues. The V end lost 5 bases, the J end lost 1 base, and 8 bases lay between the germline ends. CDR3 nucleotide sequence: TGTGCCAGCAGCACCACGGGCCAAGAGACCCAGTACTTC. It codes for CASSTTGQETQYF.

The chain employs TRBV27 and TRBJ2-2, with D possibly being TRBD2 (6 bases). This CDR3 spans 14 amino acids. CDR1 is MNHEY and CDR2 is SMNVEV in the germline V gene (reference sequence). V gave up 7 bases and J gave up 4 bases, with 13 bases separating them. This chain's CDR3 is CASNLGGSTGELFF. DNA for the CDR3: TGTGCCAGCAACTTGGGGGGTAGCACCGGGGAGCTGTTTTTT.

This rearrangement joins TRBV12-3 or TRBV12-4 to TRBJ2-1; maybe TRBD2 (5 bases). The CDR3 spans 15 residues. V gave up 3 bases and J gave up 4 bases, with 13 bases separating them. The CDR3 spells CASSFGPGLYNEQFF. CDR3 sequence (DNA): TGTGCCAGCAGTTTTGGCCCGGGATTATACAATGAGCAGTTCTTC.

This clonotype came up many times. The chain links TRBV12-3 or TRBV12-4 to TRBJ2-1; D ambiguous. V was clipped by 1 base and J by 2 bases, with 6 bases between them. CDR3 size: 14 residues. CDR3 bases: TGTGCCAGCAGTTTAGGGCAACCCTACAATGAGCAGTTCTTC. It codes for CASSLGQPYNEQFF.

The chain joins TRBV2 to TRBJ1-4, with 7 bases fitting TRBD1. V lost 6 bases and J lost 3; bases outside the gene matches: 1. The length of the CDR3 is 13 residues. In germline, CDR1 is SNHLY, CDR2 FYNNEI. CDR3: CASRQGSNEKLFF. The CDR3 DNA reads TGTGCCAGCAGACAGGGGTCTAATGAAAAACTGTTTTTT.

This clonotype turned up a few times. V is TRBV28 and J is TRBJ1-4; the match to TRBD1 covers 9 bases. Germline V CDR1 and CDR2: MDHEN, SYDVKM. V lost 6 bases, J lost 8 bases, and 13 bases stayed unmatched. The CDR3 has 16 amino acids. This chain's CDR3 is CASSLRGATGGEKLFF. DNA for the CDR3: TGTGCCAGCAGCCTTAGGGGGGCGACAGGGGGGGAAAAACTGTTTTTT.

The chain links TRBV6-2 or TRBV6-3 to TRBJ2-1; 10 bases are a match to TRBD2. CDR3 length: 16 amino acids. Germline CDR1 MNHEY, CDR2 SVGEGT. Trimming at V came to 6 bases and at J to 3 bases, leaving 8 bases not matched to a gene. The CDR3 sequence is CASSRTLAGIYNEQFF. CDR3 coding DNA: TGTGCCAGCAGCAGGACACTAGCGGGAATCTACAATGAGCAGTTCTTC.

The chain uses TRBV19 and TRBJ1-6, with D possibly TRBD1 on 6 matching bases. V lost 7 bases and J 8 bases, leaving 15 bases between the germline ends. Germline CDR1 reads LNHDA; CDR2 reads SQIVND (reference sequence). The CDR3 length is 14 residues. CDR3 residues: CASTATGSDSPLHF. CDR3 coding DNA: TGTGCCAGTACCGCGACAGGCTCTGATTCACCCCTCCACTTT.

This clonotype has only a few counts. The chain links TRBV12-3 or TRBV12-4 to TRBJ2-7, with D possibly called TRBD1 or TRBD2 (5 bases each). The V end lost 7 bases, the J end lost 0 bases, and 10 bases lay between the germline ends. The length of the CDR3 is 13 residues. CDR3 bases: TGTGCCAGCACTTCGGGACCCTCCTACGAGCAGTACTTC. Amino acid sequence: CASTSGPSYEQYF.

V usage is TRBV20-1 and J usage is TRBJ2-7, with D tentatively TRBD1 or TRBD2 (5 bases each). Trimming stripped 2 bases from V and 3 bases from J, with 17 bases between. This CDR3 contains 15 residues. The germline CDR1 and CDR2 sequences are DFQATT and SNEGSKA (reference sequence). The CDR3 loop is CSARTRDGGVYEQYF. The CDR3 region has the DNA TGCAGTGCTAGAACCCGGGACGGTGGTGTCTACGAGCAGTACTTC.